Each of the 10 T cell receptor beta chains below was sequenced from the same sample in a study of blood T cell repertoires in COVID-19. TCRdb keeps only in-frame clones here, not all; method: immunoSEQ multiplex PCR. Among fewer than 350,000 clones listed, roughly 85% were seen once. Input material: PBMCs or T cells enriched from blood (not recorded which). The receptors stem from a woman in her 30s who had been exposed to COVID-19.

V usage is TRBV7-3 and J usage is TRBJ2-7; perhaps TRBD1 as D (5 bases). The CDR3 sequence is 13 residues long. Germline V CDR1 and CDR2: SGHTA, FQGTGA. Trimming took 5 bases from V and 0 from J, leaving 8 bases between them. The CDR3 region is CASSLDSSYEQYF. The CDR3, as DNA: TGTGCCAGCAGCCTAGACAGCTCCTACGAGCAGTACTTC.

V usage is TRBV6-5 and J usage is TRBJ1-6, with 8 bases matching TRBD1. V gave up 5 bases and J gave up 10 bases; unmatched junction bases: 4. The CDR3 length is 13 residues. CDR1 and CDR2 (germline): MNHEY, SVGAGI. The CDR3 DNA reads TGTGCCAGCAGTATGGGGACAGGCTCACCCCTCCACTTT. This gives the protein CASSMGTGSPLHF.

This chain uses TRBV11-2 with TRBJ1-2; the match to TRBD1 covers 7 bases. Per germline, CDR1 SGHAT and CDR2 FQNNGV. The CDR3 length is 13 residues. The junction had 7 bases not matched to a gene; V was cut back by 4 bases and J by 8 bases. In DNA, the CDR3 is TGTGCCAGCAGCTCCCGACAGGGCGGGGGCTACACCTTC. It translates to CASSSRQGGGYTF.

At least ten counts were recorded for this clone. The CDR3 sequence is CATSDAGPNQPQHF. DNA for the CDR3: TGTGCCACCAGTGATGCGGGTCCGAACCAGCCCCAGCATTTT. The rearrangement uses TRBV24-1 and TRBJ1-5; D is uncertain. Germline V lookup: CDR1 KGHDR, CDR2 SFDVKD. The V gene lost 3 bases and the J gene lost 7 bases, with 12 bases spanning the gap. The CDR3 consists of 14 residues.

The chain joins TRBV21-1 to TRBJ1-3. TRBV21-1 is a known pseudogene. The CDR3 length is 14 residues. CDR3 amino acids: CASSPVRSGNTIYF. In nucleotides, the CDR3 is TGTGCCAGCAGTCCGGTGAGGTCTGGAAACACCATATATTTT.

The chain employs TRBV2 and TRBJ1-5, with 8 bases identical to TRBD1. The CDR3 runs to 14 residues. V gave up 6 bases and J gave up 6 bases; unmatched junction bases: 7. Germline-derived CDR1 and CDR2 are SNHLY and FYNNEI. The CDR3 loop is CASSGDRGSQPQHF. The CDR3 DNA reads as TGTGCCAGCAGCGGAGACAGGGGAAGTCAGCCCCAGCATTTT. Looking up the rest from reference TRBV2 and TRBJ1-5 gives the full variable domain: EPEVTQTPSHQVTQMGQEVILRCVPISNHLYFYWYRQILGQKVEFLVSFYNNEISEKSEIFDDQFSVERPDGSNFTLKIRSTKLEDSAMYFCASSGDRGSQPQHFGDGTRLSIL.

The chain couples TRBV24-1 to TRBJ2-3; D is unclear. Deletions cut 5 bases from V and 4 bases from J, with 3 bases between. From germline, CDR1 is KGHDR and CDR2 SFDVKD. This CDR3 comprises 11 residues. In DNA, the CDR3 is TGTGCCACCAGTGTATCAGATACGCAGTATTTT. Encoded protein: CATSVSDTQYF.

The V gene is TRBV11-2, the J gene TRBJ2-5, with D perhaps TRBD1 (6 bases). Trimming cost V 5 bases and J 3 bases, with 10 bases left between them. From germline, CDR1 is SGHAT and CDR2 FQNNGV. The CDR3 is 13 residues long. As DNA, the CDR3 is TGTGCCAGCAGCACAGGGAGAAAAGAGACCCAGTACTTC. Translating it yields CASSTGRKETQYF.

The chain has TRBV28 and TRBJ1-4; D ambiguous. V was trimmed by 6 bases and J by 2 bases, leaving 13 bases between them. The CDR3 runs to 15 residues. From germline, CDR1 is MDHEN and CDR2 SYDVKM. In nucleotides, the CDR3 is TGTGCCAGCAGGTCGCACAGCCTGACTAATGAAAAACTGTTTTTT. Translating gives CASRSHSLTNEKLFF.

The chain recombines TRBV5-4 with TRBJ2-5, with 10 bases matching TRBD2. CDR3 length equals 16 residues. Losses at the gene ends were 3 bases for V and 3 bases for J; bases not matched to a gene: 8. From germline, CDR1 is SGHNT and CDR2 YYREEE (reference sequence). The CDR3, as DNA: TGTGCCAGCAGCTCGTACCTAGCGGGGGCCAAAGAGACCCAGTACTTC. Translating it yields CASSSYLAGAKETQYF.